This TCR beta chain was obtained from a study of blood T cell repertoires in COVID-19. Study context: In each case, the material was cDNA or gDNA derived from T cells, B-cell-depleted T cells, or PBMCs.

The study recruited people aged about 18 to 89 years across under 25 US areas. Participant-given clinical history determined each cohort assignment. Authors' methods: Reference gene primer amplification gave estimated nucleated cell counts. Method: immunoSEQ multiplex PCR; TCRdb's copy keeps in-frame clones and lacks some. The V and J calls and clone size were taken over from that table, and D and trimming were inferred from the DNA. The data contain 300,000 to 350,000 clones, less than 90% of them singletons. The clonotype was recovered from a woman in her twenties or thirties who had recovered from COVID-19. Source material: PBMCs or T cells enriched from blood (not recorded which).

In nucleotides, the CDR3 is TGTGCCAGCAGCGTGCGGGCGGCTCTCCGCCAAGAGACCCAGTACTTC. It is translated as CASSVRAALRQETQYF. This chain links TRBV9 with TRBJ2-5; D is possibly TRBD2 (5 bases). V dropped 2 bases and J dropped 1 base, with 15 bases sitting between them. CDR1 is SGDLS, CDR2 YYNGEE, per germline. CDR3 length equals 16 residues.